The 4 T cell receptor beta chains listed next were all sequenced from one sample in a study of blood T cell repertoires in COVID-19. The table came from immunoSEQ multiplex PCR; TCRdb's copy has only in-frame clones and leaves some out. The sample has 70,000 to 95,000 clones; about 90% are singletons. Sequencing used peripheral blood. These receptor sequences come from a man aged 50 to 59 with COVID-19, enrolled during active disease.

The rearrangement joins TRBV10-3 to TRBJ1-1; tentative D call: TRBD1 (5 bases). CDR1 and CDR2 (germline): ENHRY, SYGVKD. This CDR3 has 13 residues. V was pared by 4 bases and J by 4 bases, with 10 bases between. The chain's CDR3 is CAISAGLGTEAFF. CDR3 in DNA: TGTGCCATCAGTGCAGGGTTGGGCACTGAAGCTTTCTTT.

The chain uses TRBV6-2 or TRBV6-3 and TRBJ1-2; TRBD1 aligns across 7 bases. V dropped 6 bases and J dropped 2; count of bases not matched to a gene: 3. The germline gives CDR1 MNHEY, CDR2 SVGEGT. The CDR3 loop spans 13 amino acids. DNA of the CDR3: TGTGCCAGCAGCCAGGACAGGAACTATGGCTACACCTTC. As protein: CASSQDRNYGYTF.

As DNA, the CDR3 is TGTGCCAGCAGCCGGAACGGGGGCGAGCAGTACTTC. Its protein product is CASSRNGGEQYF. The J gene is TRBJ2-7, the V gene TRBV14, with D possibly being TRBD2 (6 bases). Trimming removed 4 bases from V and 6 bases from J, with 10 bases in between. CDR1 is SGHDN, CDR2 FVKESK, per germline. The CDR3 loop spans 12 amino acids.

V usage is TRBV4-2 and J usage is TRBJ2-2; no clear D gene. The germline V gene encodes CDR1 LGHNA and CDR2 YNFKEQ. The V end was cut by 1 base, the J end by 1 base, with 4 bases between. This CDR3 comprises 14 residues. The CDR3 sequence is CASSQVQNTGELFF. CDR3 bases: TGTGCCAGCAGCCAAGTACAGAACACCGGGGAGCTGTTTTTT.